The 3 T cell receptor beta chains given below trace back to one sample, sequenced in a study of T cells in Graves' hyperthyroidism and ophthalmopathy. Amplified regions were TCR beta CDR3 sequences from RNA transcripts. The TCR CDR3 first-round RT-PCR relied on the HTBI primer set. TCRdb independently ran MiXCR on the multiplex PCR reads; one entry per CDR3 protein. The profile covers around 250,000 distinct CDR3 sequences, with about 14% appearing a single time and 10% to 15% taken by the ten largest. The specimen sequenced was blood. These receptors all come from a woman aged 40-49 years with Graves' hyperthyroidism that later progressed to Graves' ophthalmopathy.

With respect to this clonotype: This may be a read error: a much more frequent sequence differs by one nucleotide. The rearrangement uses TRBV3-1 and TRBJ1-2, with D possibly matching TRBD1 (5 bases). The CDR3 is made up of 18 amino acids. Germline CDR1 and CDR2: LGHDT and YNNKEL (reference sequence). Trimming took off 5 bases at V and 3 bases at J, with 25 bases between the two ends. CDR3 in amino acids: CASSSLKWTRGPYYGYTF. The CDR3 DNA reads TGTGCCAGCAGCTCATTAAAATGGACACGGGGTCCCTACTATGGCTACACCTTC.

This clonotype was seen many times. The CDR3 is CASSERGTLTDTQYF. The CDR3 coding sequence is TGTGCCAGCTCGGAGAGGGGGACTCTCACAGATACGCAGTATTTT. This rearrangement joins TRBV28 to TRBJ2-3; perhaps D is TRBD1 or TRBD2 (6 bases each). V was clipped by 8 bases and J by 2 bases, with 17 bases between them. This CDR3 is 15 amino acids long. The germline V gene has CDR1 MDHEN and CDR2 SYDVKM. Full variable domain (missing parts from reference TRBV28 and TRBJ2-3): DVKVTQSSRYLVKRTGEKVFLECVQDMDHENMFWYRQDPGLGLRLIYFSYDVKMKEKGDIPEGYSVSREKKERFSLILESASTNQTSMYLCASSERGTLTDTQYFGPGTRLTVL.

This clonotype was detected many times. The chain uses TRBV11-2 and TRBJ2-1; a weak D match, TRBD2 (5 bases). The CDR3 is 13 amino acids. Germline V gene lookup returns CDR1 SGHAT and CDR2 FQNNGV. Deletions cut 6 bases from V and 8 bases from J, with 14 bases between. The CDR3 spells CASRQITRDEQFF. The CDR3 DNA is TGTGCCAGCAGACAGATCACGAGGGATGAGCAGTTCTTC.